The 30 T cell receptor beta chains below all came from one sample that was sequenced in a study of T cell repertoires in chronic hepatitis B. TCRdb's copy holds only in-frame clones and misses some; the assay was immunoSEQ multiplex PCR. The table includes 450 to 700 clones, over 65% detected once. Sequenced: total CD8+ T cells from PBMCs. All receptors derive from a human donor with chronic hepatitis B virus infection.

In nucleotides, the CDR3 is TGCAGCGTTTTTGACGGGACGAGCTCCTACGAGCAGTACTTC. Protein: CSVFDGTSSYEQYF. The V gene is TRBV29-1, the J gene TRBJ2-7, with D perhaps TRBD1 or TRBD2 (5 bases each). The germline V gene encodes CDR1 SQVTM and CDR2 ANQGSEA. Trimming shortened V by 5 bases and J by 0 bases, and 14 bases separated the two germline ends. This CDR3 spans 14 amino acids.

The J gene is TRBJ2-5, the V gene TRBV6-5; 7 bases align to TRBD1. CDR3 length: 15 amino acids. Losses at the gene ends were 0 bases for V and 3 bases for J; bases not matched to a gene: 4. Germline V gene lookup returns CDR1 MNHEY and CDR2 SVGAGI. The CDR3 nucleotides read TGTGCCAGCAGTTACTCGATAGGGGGCAAAGAGACCCAGTACTTC. Its protein is CASSYSIGGKETQYF.

V and J are TRBV5-6 and TRBJ1-2; D unclear. The CDR3 extends over 11 amino acids. The germline V gene encodes CDR1 SGHDT and CDR2 YYEEEE. Trimming removed 4 bases from V and 14 bases from J, with 15 bases in between. CDR3 bases: TGTGCCAGCAGCCAGATGGGAGATTGGACCTTC. It is translated as CASSQMGDWTF.

V is TRBV2 and J is TRBJ1-3; D is uncertain. Trimming stripped 3 bases from V and 8 bases from J, with 17 bases between. Germline V gene sequence: CDR1 SNHLY, CDR2 FYNNEI. The CDR3 length is 15 residues. CDR3 amino acids: CASSDHRERRDTIYF. The CDR3, as DNA: TGTGCCAGCAGTGACCACAGAGAACGAAGAGACACCATATATTTT.

The rearrangement joins TRBV6-5 to TRBJ2-1; D might be TRBD2 (7 bases). The germline V gene encodes CDR1 MNHEY and CDR2 SVGAGI. V shed 6 bases and J shed 6 bases, with 15 bases lying between them. The CDR3 covers 14 residues. DNA of the CDR3: TGTGCCAGCAGCCCCCGGGGGGCAGGCAATGAGCAGTTCTTC. As protein: CASSPRGAGNEQFF.

The chain is built from TRBV4-2 and TRBJ2-2, with TRBD2 as a possible D gene (5 bases). The V gene's germline CDR1 is LGHNA and CDR2 YNFKEQ. The CDR3 loop spans 14 amino acids. The ends were cut back, 3 bases at V and 6 bases at J, with 11 bases in the middle. The CDR3 region is CASSQGESPGELFF. CDR3 nucleotide sequence: TGTGCCAGCAGCCAGGGAGAGAGTCCCGGGGAGCTGTTTTTT.

This chain uses TRBV5-1 with TRBJ1-1; 10 positions agree with TRBD1. The CDR3 has 15 residues. With V trimmed by 5 bases and J by 3 bases, 7 bases remained unmatched. Germline values: CDR1 SGHRS, CDR2 YFSETQ. The CDR3 DNA reads as TGCGCCAGCAGGACCTCCGGGACAGGGGACACTGAAGCTTTCTTT. It is translated as CASRTSGTGDTEAFF.

This clone came up a few times. This chain links TRBV18 with TRBJ2-7; D remains unclear. The CDR3 is made up of 14 amino acids. CDR1 and CDR2 (germline): KGHSH, LQKENI. Trimming shortened V by 4 bases and J by 2 bases, and 12 bases separated the two germline ends. The CDR3 coding sequence is TGTGCCAGCTCACGGGATAGGACGGCCTACGAGCAGTACTTC. Translating it yields CASSRDRTAYEQYF.

The chain combines TRBV2 with TRBJ1-2; TRBD1 matches at 8 bases. Per germline, CDR1 SNHLY and CDR2 FYNNEI. This CDR3 has 12 amino acids. The J segment lost 1 base and the V segment lost 9 bases, leaving 1 base of the junction unmatched. CDR3 protein: CASGQGNYGYTF. In nucleotides, the CDR3 is TGTGCCAGTGGACAGGGTAACTATGGCTACACCTTC.

The chain employs TRBV11-3 and TRBJ2-7, with 7 positions matching TRBD1. Germline CDR1 is SGHNT and CDR2 is YENEEA. This CDR3 comprises 15 residues. The J segment lost 0 bases and the V segment lost 1 base, leaving 3 bases of the junction unmatched. CDR3: CASSLGQGLSYEQYV. CDR3 bases: TGTGCCAGCAGCTTAGGACAGGGCCTCTCCTACGAGCAGTACGTC.

This clone was seen once. The rearrangement uses TRBV14 and TRBJ1-1; perhaps TRBD1 as D (5 bases). This CDR3 spans 14 amino acids. Trimming shortened V by 3 bases and J by 4 bases, and 12 bases separated the two germline ends. Germline CDR1 reads SGHDN; CDR2 reads FVKESK. CDR3 in amino acids: CASSHAPGGTEAFF. The CDR3 nucleotides are TGTGCCAGCAGCCACGCTCCGGGGGGCACTGAAGCTTTCTTT.

The chain is built from TRBV7-2 and TRBJ1-1, with D perhaps matching TRBD1 (6 bases). CDR3 length: 14 amino acids. The V end lost 2 bases, the J end lost 1 base, and 8 bases lay between the germline ends. The germline V gene encodes CDR1 SGHTA and CDR2 FQGNSA. The DNA of the CDR3 is TGTGCCAGCAGCTTACCGGGACAGAACACTGAAGCTTTCTTT. Protein sequence: CASSLPGQNTEAFF.

This clone was detected only once. V is TRBV4-3 and J is TRBJ1-6; TRBD1 is a possible D gene (5 bases). The CDR3 is made up of 15 amino acids. The germline CDR1 and CDR2 sequences are LGHNA and YSLEER. V lost 0 bases to trimming and J lost 5 bases, with 8 bases between them. The CDR3 spells CASSQDRANNSPLHF. The DNA for the CDR3 is TGCGCCAGCAGCCAAGACAGGGCAAATAATTCACCCCTCCACTTT.

The rearrangement links TRBV15 to TRBJ2-3; maybe TRBD1 (6 bases). The CDR3 is 14 residues long. Germline assignment: CDR1 LNHNV and CDR2 YYDKDF (reference sequence). V was clipped by 0 bases and J by 5 bases, with 9 bases between them. The DNA for the CDR3 is TGTGCCACCAGCAGAGAAAGGGGGTTAGATACGCAGTATTTT. Its translation: CATSRERGLDTQYF.

The chain joins TRBV2 to TRBJ2-1, with 8 bases lining up with TRBD2. J gave up 4 bases and V 6 bases, and 11 bases lay outside the gene matches. From germline, CDR1 is SNHLY and CDR2 FYNNEI. The CDR3 loop spans 16 amino acids. The CDR3 DNA reads TGTGCCAGCAGGCCCAACGGGAGGGCCTTATACAATGAGCAGTTCTTC. Protein sequence: CASRPNGRALYNEQFF.

The chain uses TRBV9 and TRBJ2-1, with 13 bases that match TRBD2. CDR3 size: 15 residues. In germline, CDR1 is SGDLS, CDR2 YYNGEE. The trim removed 3 bases at V and 7 bases at J, leaving 4 bases unmatched. The CDR3 DNA is TGTGCCAGCAGCGGGACTAGCGGGAGATTTAATGAGCAGTTCTTC. Encoded protein: CASSGTSGRFNEQFF.

The chain couples TRBV7-8 to TRBJ2-2; TRBD1 agrees at 12 bases. V shed 5 bases, J shed 9 bases, and the junction held 10 bases outside the gene matches. There are 16 residues in the CDR3. Germline values: CDR1 SGHVS, CDR2 FQNEAQ. CDR3 DNA sequence: TGTGCCAGCAGCCTAATGAGGGACAGGGGGCGATGGGAGCTGTTTTTT. Protein product: CASSLMRDRGRWELFF.

This sequence joins TRBV19 and TRBJ1-5; D remains ambiguous. From germline, CDR1 is LNHDA and CDR2 SQIVND (reference sequence). Deletions cut 8 bases from V and 3 bases from J, with 11 bases between. CDR3 size: 13 residues. CDR3 coding DNA: TGTGCCAGTGCCGACTCCTTCAATCAGCCCCAGCATTTT. The encoded protein is CASADSFNQPQHF.

The chain has TRBV5-4 and TRBJ2-3; D uncertain. This CDR3 contains 15 residues. The V gene lost 0 bases and the J gene lost 6 bases, with 14 bases spanning the gap. The V gene's germline CDR1 is SGHNT and CDR2 YYREEE (reference sequence). This CDR3 is CASSLEHPHMDTQYF. CDR3 nucleotide sequence: TGTGCCAGCAGCTTGGAACACCCGCACATGGATACGCAGTATTTT.

The chain recombines TRBV6-1 with TRBJ2-3, with D perhaps matching TRBD2 (7 bases). Between the trimmed V and J ends, which lost 8 bases and 1 base, there was a span of 16 bases. Germline V lookup: CDR1 MNHNS, CDR2 SASEGT. CDR3 length equals 15 residues. The CDR3 protein is CASRTNGGRTDTQYF. The DNA for the CDR3 is TGTGCCAGCCGTACGAACGGGGGGCGCACAGATACGCAGTATTTT.

This chain uses TRBV5-4 with TRBJ2-7; 8 nucleotides line up with TRBD1. The CDR3 runs to 15 residues. V gave up 4 bases and J gave up 5 bases; unmatched junction bases: 11. The germline V gene has CDR1 SGHNT and CDR2 YYREEE (reference sequence). CDR3 loop: CASSLAQGAYNEQYF. CDR3 in DNA: TGTGCCAGCAGCCTAGCCCAGGGGGCATATAACGAGCAGTACTTC.

The V gene is TRBV15, the J gene TRBJ2-3; 8 bases line up with TRBD2. Looked up from germline, CDR1 is LNHNV and CDR2 is YYDKDF (reference sequence). The V gene end was trimmed by 0 bases and the J gene end by 4 bases; junction bases not matched to a gene: 6. The CDR3 runs to 16 residues. In nucleotides, the CDR3 is TGTGCCACCAGCAGAGATCGGGGGGGAGCTCCAGATACGCAGTATTTT. Its translation: CATSRDRGGAPDTQYF.

This chain uses TRBV7-6 with TRBJ1-2, with D uncertain. Germline V gene data show CDR1 as SGHVS and CDR2 as FNYEAQ. The CDR3 runs 11 residues. Trimming shortened V by 5 bases and J by 6 bases, and 7 bases separated the two germline ends. In DNA, the CDR3 is TGTGCCAGCAGCCACGGTAATGGCTACACCTTC. Amino acids: CASSHGNGYTF.

V is TRBV11-2 and J is TRBJ2-7; TRBD1 might be the D (6 bases). The CDR3 runs 17 residues. The germline V and J ends were trimmed by 0 bases and 0 bases, with 15 bases remaining between them. Germline CDR1 and CDR2: SGHAT and FQNNGV. CDR3 protein: CASSLELGQPSSYEQYF. DNA of the CDR3: TGTGCCAGCAGCTTAGAACTAGGACAGCCCAGCTCCTACGAGCAGTACTTC. Drawing the rest from reference TRBV11-2 and TRBJ2-7, the complete variable domain is EAGVAQSPRYKIIEKRQSVAFWCNPISGHATLYWYQQILGQGPKLLIQFQNNGVVDDSQLPKDRFSAERLKGVDSTLKIQPAKLEDSAVYLCASSLELGQPSSYEQYFGPGTRLTVT.

The chain carries TRBV18 and TRBJ2-5, with no clear D. The CDR3 sequence is 14 residues long. The germline gives CDR1 KGHSH, CDR2 LQKENI. V lost 3 bases to trimming and J lost 1 base, with 9 bases between them. The CDR3 reads CASSPASVQETQYF. For the CDR3, the DNA is TGTGCCAGCTCACCCGCCAGCGTCCAAGAGACCCAGTACTTC.

This clone was counted once. The CDR3 loop is CASSLAKRRATNEKLFF. As DNA, the CDR3 is TGTGCCAGCAGCTTAGCGAAAAGAAGAGCAACTAATGAAAAACTGTTTTTT. This chain links TRBV7-2 with TRBJ1-4; the D is unclear. Deletions cut 0 bases from V and 0 bases from J, with 11 bases between. The germline gives CDR1 SGHTA, CDR2 FQGNSA. The CDR3 runs 17 residues.

In its sample, this clone was seen once. For the CDR3, the DNA is TGTGCCAGCAGTGGACTAGCGGGGGACTCCGTGGAGACCCAGTACTTC. Amino acid sequence: CASSGLAGDSVETQYF. The chain uses TRBV6-1 and TRBJ2-5; 12 bases fit TRBD2. V was clipped by 4 bases and J by 5 bases; unmatched bases: 8. Germline-derived CDR1 and CDR2 are MNHNS and SASEGT. The CDR3 has 16 residues.

This chain joins TRBV29-1 and TRBJ1-2; 7 bases agree with TRBD1. The CDR3 contains 17 residues. The germline V gene encodes CDR1 SQVTM and CDR2 ANQGSEA. V shed 3 bases and J 3 bases; nucleotides not matched to a gene: 16. CDR3 nucleotides: TGCAGCGTTGAGCTAGGGACAGAAAACCCCAAATACTATGGCTACACCTTC. It is translated as CSVELGTENPKYYGYTF.

The chain uses TRBV19 and TRBJ2-4; unclear D gene. V gave up 3 bases and J gave up 0 bases, with 15 bases separating them. Germline V gene sequence: CDR1 LNHDA, CDR2 SQIVND (reference sequence). The CDR3 extends over 17 amino acids. The CDR3: CASSMPTVVEAKNIQYF. The CDR3 nucleotides read TGTGCCAGTAGTATGCCAACCGTGGTGGAAGCCAAAAACATTCAGTACTTC.

The chain employs TRBV6-1 and TRBJ1-1, with D possibly being TRBD1 (5 bases). CDR1 MNHNS and CDR2 SASEGT come from the germline V gene. Trimming pared 5 bases from V and 1 base from J, leaving 11 bases between. There are 14 residues in the CDR3. The CDR3 bases are TGTGCCAGCAGTCCGCAGACAGAGAACACTGAAGCTTTCTTT. Translation: CASSPQTENTEAFF.